The 32 T cell receptor beta chains in this list originate from one sample, sequenced in a study of T cells expressing NK-cell markers. TCRdb re-called the 5' RACE reads and shows each CDR3 protein once, DNA omitted. The repertoire table contains about 110,000 distinct CDR3 sequences. Sequencing used blood T cells: a sorted CD56 or NKG2C T cell subset, CD4+ or CD8+ T cells, or bulk PBMC T cells (not recorded which). These receptor sequences come from a woman between 18 and 70 years old in good health.

V is TRBV29-1 and J is TRBJ1-4; TCRdb's D gene call, TRBD1, goes unchecked for lack of DNA. The CDR3 sequence is 11 residues long. The germline gives CDR1 SQVTM, CDR2 ANQGSEA. CDR3 sequence reads: CSVLRERKLFF.

The genes are TRBV6-1 and TRBJ2-5; TCRdb selects TRBD1, and the lack of DNA leaves this call unchecked. Germline values: CDR1 MNHNS, CDR2 SASEGT. This CDR3 region has 14 residues. The CDR3 spells CASIDGGAGETQYF.

The chain is built from TRBV12-3 or TRBV12-4 and TRBJ1-2. This CDR3 is built from 14 residues. The CDR3 here is CASSSGVARDGYTF.

The chain joins TRBV12-3 or TRBV12-4 to TRBJ2-3; TCRdb's assignment of TRBD1 cannot be checked, as there is no DNA. CDR3 length: 12 residues. CDR3 sequence reads: CASIWGGGTQYF.

This chain joins TRBV7-9 and TRBJ2-1; TCRdb names TRBD2, which stays unverified in the absence of DNA. Germline-derived CDR1 and CDR2 are SEHNR and FQNEAQ (reference sequence). This CDR3 has 12 amino acids. CDR3: CASSFTSLEQFF.

The chain is built from TRBV5-1 and TRBJ2-1; no DNA is available, so the TRBD1 call from TCRdb remains unchecked. Germline lookup yields CDR1 SGHRS and CDR2 YFSETQ. This CDR3 has 14 amino acids. The CDR3 sequence is CASSFGQGYNEQFF.

The chain couples TRBV12-3 or TRBV12-4 to TRBJ2-7; no DNA is available, so the TRBD2 call from TCRdb remains unchecked. The CDR3 consists of 14 residues. This chain's CDR3 is CASTPGRPEDEQYF.

This chain links TRBV9 with TRBJ1-2; the D call from TCRdb, TRBD1, cannot be confirmed without DNA. The CDR3 contains 14 residues. Germline lookup yields CDR1 SGDLS and CDR2 YYNGEE. The CDR3 sequence is CASSRPGDGYGYTF.

The V and J genes are TRBV10-3 and TRBJ2-5; TCRdb names TRBD1, which stays unverified in the absence of DNA. CDR1 ENHRY and CDR2 SYGVKD come from the germline V gene. CDR3 length: 13 amino acids. CDR3 residues: CAIRTGFEETQYF.

The chain has TRBV11-2 and TRBJ1-1; TCRdb outputs TRBD1, but without DNA this stays unchecked. The CDR3 contains 16 residues. Germline CDR1 reads SGHAT; CDR2 reads FQNNGV. The CDR3 loop reads CASSLWARRENTEAFF. The entire variable domain, with the rest obtained from reference TRBV11-2 and TRBJ1-1, is as follows: EAGVAQSPRYKIIEKRQSVAFWCNPISGHATLYWYQQILGQGPKLLIQFQNNGVVDDSQLPKDRFSAERLKGVDSTLKIQPAKLEDSAVYLCASSLWARRENTEAFFGQGTRLTVV.

CDR3: CASTIGGADNEQFF. The chain is built from TRBV27 and TRBJ2-1; checking the TCRdb D call of TRBD2 is not possible without DNA. Germline V CDR1 and CDR2: MNHEY, SMNVEV (reference sequence). The CDR3 totals 14 residues.

V usage is TRBV3-1 and J usage is TRBJ2-1; with no DNA, the TCRdb D assignment of TRBD1 cannot be verified. Germline CDR1 is LGHDT and CDR2 is YNNKEL (reference sequence). CDR3 length equals 17 residues. CDR3 sequence reads: CASSQDRWDRGRDEQFF.

The chain combines TRBV4-3 with TRBJ2-3; TCRdb outputs TRBD1, but without DNA this stays unchecked. The length of the CDR3 is 17 residues. Germline loops: CDR1 LGHNA, CDR2 YSLEER. The CDR3 here is CACSQEGQGDFIDTQYF.

This chain joins TRBV20-1 and TRBJ2-1; with no DNA, the TCRdb D assignment of TRBD2 cannot be verified. This CDR3 is built from 13 residues. The germline V gene encodes CDR1 DFQATT and CDR2 SNEGSKA (reference sequence). CDR3 protein: CSADTGGPNEQFF.

The rearrangement uses TRBV3-1 and TRBJ2-3. This CDR3 is 14 amino acids long. Germline V gene lookup returns CDR1 LGHDT and CDR2 YNNKEL (reference sequence). CDR3 protein: CASSQDALADTQYF.

V is TRBV29-1 and J is TRBJ2-7; as DNA is missing, the TRBD1 call by TCRdb cannot be tested. Germline CDR1 and CDR2: SQVTM and ANQGSEA. This CDR3 contains 13 residues. The chain's CDR3 is CSVPGPSVYEQYF.

V usage is TRBV12-3 or TRBV12-4 and J usage is TRBJ1-1. CDR3 length: 14 residues. The CDR3 is CASSLVGLTTEAFF.

V and J are TRBV11-1 and TRBJ2-5; without DNA, the TCRdb call of TRBD2 cannot be checked. This CDR3 region has 18 residues. The V gene's germline CDR1 is SGHAT and CDR2 FQDESV (reference sequence). The CDR3: CASASFAVGGASWETQYF.

This sequence joins TRBV9 and TRBJ2-5; the TCRdb D gene call, TRBD1, has no DNA to confirm it. From germline, CDR1 is SGDLS and CDR2 YYNGEE. The CDR3 is 14 residues long. The CDR3 region is CASSVGGAQETQYF.

J is TRBJ2-5 and V is TRBV10-3; the TRBD1 assignment by TCRdb is unverifiable without DNA. The CDR3 extends over 15 amino acids. Germline values: CDR1 ENHRY, CDR2 SYGVKD. The CDR3 here is CAISSGTVAQETQYF.

V is TRBV9 and J is TRBJ2-3; there is no DNA to check the TCRdb D call of TRBD1. Per the germline V gene, CDR1 is SGDLS and CDR2 is YYNGEE. The CDR3 has 17 amino acids. The CDR3 sequence is CASSQPLQGQGGDTQYF.

The CDR3: CSVELAGGPILGEQYF. J is TRBJ2-7 and V is TRBV29-1; the D call from TCRdb, TRBD2, cannot be confirmed without DNA. Germline CDR1 is SQVTM and CDR2 is ANQGSEA. This CDR3 is 16 amino acids long.

The chain couples TRBV7-9 to TRBJ1-2. This CDR3 has 12 amino acids. Looked up from germline, CDR1 is SEHNR and CDR2 is FQNEAQ (reference sequence). The CDR3 sequence: CASSFNGVEYTF.

CDR3: CASSQDQRQQETQYF. The chain links TRBV4-3 to TRBJ2-5. Germline CDR1 LGHNA, CDR2 YSLEER. The CDR3 covers 15 residues.

V is TRBV24-1 and J is TRBJ2-2; TCRdb reports TRBD2, a call that lacks DNA to check it against. CDR1 is KGHDR, CDR2 SFDVKD, per germline. The CDR3 spans 16 residues. The CDR3 region is CATSDPRRIDTGELFF.

V usage is TRBV27 and J usage is TRBJ2-1; without DNA, the TCRdb call of TRBD1 cannot be checked. CDR1 is MNHEY, CDR2 SMNVEV, per germline (reference sequence). CDR3 size: 16 residues. This CDR3 reads CASSFSGLETGSEQFF.

CDR3 in amino acids: CSARGASGSTVGETQYF. This rearrangement joins TRBV20-1 to TRBJ2-5; the TCRdb D gene call, TRBD2, has no DNA to confirm it. Per germline, CDR1 DFQATT and CDR2 SNEGSKA (reference sequence). The CDR3 is 17 residues long.

The CDR3 sequence is CASSFTGATSYGYTF. This chain links TRBV14 with TRBJ1-2; as DNA is missing, the TRBD1 call by TCRdb cannot be tested. CDR1 SGHDN and CDR2 FVKESK come from the germline V gene. CDR3 length equals 15 residues.

The chain couples TRBV28 to TRBJ2-7; the TCRdb call, TRBD1, lacks DNA for checking. This CDR3 is 15 amino acids long. The germline V gene encodes CDR1 MDHEN and CDR2 SYDVKM. CDR3 sequence: CASSLYQQGVGEQYF.

This chain links TRBV4-1 with TRBJ2-7; checking the TCRdb D call of TRBD2 is not possible without DNA. Germline loops: CDR1 MGHRA, CDR2 YSYEKL. CDR3 length: 16 residues. The CDR3 sequence is CASSQGYGRDRHEQYF.

This sequence joins TRBV15 and TRBJ1-2. Germline values: CDR1 LNHNV, CDR2 YYDKDF (reference sequence). This CDR3 contains 11 residues. CDR3: CATDGGYGYTF.

The chain employs TRBV2 and TRBJ2-3. The germline gives CDR1 SNHLY, CDR2 FYNNEI. The CDR3 contains 15 residues. The CDR3 sequence: CASHADFTSTDTQYF. The variable domain in full, with the rest retrieved from reference TRBV2 and TRBJ2-3, is EPEVTQTPSHQVTQMGQEVILRCVPISNHLYFYWYRQILGQKVEFLVSFYNNEISEKSEIFDDQFSVERPDGSNFTLKIRSTKLEDSAMYFCASHADFTSTDTQYFGPGTRLTVL.